These 8 T cell receptor beta chains originate from one sample sequenced in a study of blood T cell repertoires in COVID-19. Repertoires were generated with immunoSEQ multiplex PCR, while TCRdb's copy carries only in-frame clones and drops some. The sample includes about 180,000 clones, roughly nine tenths of them seen just once. Source material: peripheral blood. The receptor source for this set is a man between 65 and 85 years old with active or convalescent COVID-19.

The gene calls are TRBV5-1 and TRBJ2-3; 9 bases agree with TRBD1. This CDR3 is 15 amino acids long. After removal of 0 bases from V and 2 bases from J, the junction contained 1 base not matched to a gene. Germline V gene sequence: CDR1 SGHRS, CDR2 YFSETQ. CDR3 sequence: CASSLGDRATDTQYF. CDR3 DNA sequence: TGCGCCAGCAGCTTGGGGGACAGGGCCACAGATACGCAGTATTTT.

The chain is built from TRBV11-2 and TRBJ2-1, with a tentative D call TRBD1 (7 bases). This CDR3 has 14 amino acids. CDR1 is SGHAT and CDR2 is FQNNGV in the germline V gene. The V and J ends lost 5 bases and 7 bases respectively, with 15 bases between them. The CDR3 region is CASSPGGLSNEQFF. In DNA, the CDR3 is TGTGCCAGCAGCCCAGGGGGACTTTCAAATGAGCAGTTCTTC.

This clone was recorded a few times. The V call is TRBV2, the J call TRBJ1-5, with D hard to call. The V end lost 8 bases, the J end lost 4 bases, and 18 bases lay between the germline ends. The CDR3 is 15 residues long. CDR1 is SNHLY and CDR2 is FYNNEI in the germline V gene. The CDR3 loop is CASRPPSGGNQPQHF. The CDR3 DNA reads TGTGCCAGCCGTCCCCCTTCGGGTGGGAATCAGCCCCAGCATTTT.

The V gene is TRBV3-1 (or the pseudogene TRBV3-2), the J gene TRBJ1-2, with D unclear. The CDR3 consists of 12 residues. CDR1 and CDR2 (germline): LGHDT, YNNKEL (reference sequence). V lost 4 bases and J lost 6, with 9 bases in between. The CDR3 DNA sequence: TGTGCCAGCAGCCTTCGATTAGATGGCTACACCTTC. Its protein is CASSLRLDGYTF.

The genes are TRBV7-2 and TRBJ1-1; 12 bases align to TRBD1. This CDR3 region has 18 residues. Germline CDR1 reads SGHTA; CDR2 reads FQGNSA. The trim removed 4 bases at V and 4 bases at J, leaving 13 bases unmatched. The CDR3 coding sequence is TGTGCCAGCAGCTCCCGGGGGACAGGGGGCGATTGGGGCACTGAAGCTTTCTTT. This codes for CASSSRGTGGDWGTEAFF.

This chain uses TRBV19 with TRBJ2-7, with TRBD2 identical over 15 bases. The germline CDR1 and CDR2 sequences are LNHDA and SQIVND (reference sequence). This CDR3 is 15 amino acids long. V lost 5 bases and J lost 5; bases outside the gene matches: 4. The CDR3 DNA reads as TGTGCCAGTAGTGAATGGACTAGCGGGAGGGACGAGCAGTACTTC. Protein sequence: CASSEWTSGRDEQYF.

The chain has TRBV29-1 and TRBJ1-2; D is ambiguous. This CDR3 has 12 amino acids. V was shortened by 8 bases and J by 6 bases, with 16 bases between the two germline ends. Germline V lookup: CDR1 SQVTM, CDR2 ANQGSEA. CDR3 loop: CSLTSAGNGYTF. CDR3 nucleotides: TGCAGCCTAACCTCCGCGGGGAATGGCTACACCTTC.

The chain joins TRBV30 to TRBJ2-5; no firm D call. The CDR3 is 15 amino acids. The V gene's germline CDR1 is GTSNPN and CDR2 SVGIG (reference sequence). V lost 0 bases and J 2 bases, leaving 13 bases between the germline ends. CDR3 in DNA: TGTGCCTGGAGTGTACGTCCAAGCCTACAAGAGACCCAGTACTTC. Protein product: CAWSVRPSLQETQYF.